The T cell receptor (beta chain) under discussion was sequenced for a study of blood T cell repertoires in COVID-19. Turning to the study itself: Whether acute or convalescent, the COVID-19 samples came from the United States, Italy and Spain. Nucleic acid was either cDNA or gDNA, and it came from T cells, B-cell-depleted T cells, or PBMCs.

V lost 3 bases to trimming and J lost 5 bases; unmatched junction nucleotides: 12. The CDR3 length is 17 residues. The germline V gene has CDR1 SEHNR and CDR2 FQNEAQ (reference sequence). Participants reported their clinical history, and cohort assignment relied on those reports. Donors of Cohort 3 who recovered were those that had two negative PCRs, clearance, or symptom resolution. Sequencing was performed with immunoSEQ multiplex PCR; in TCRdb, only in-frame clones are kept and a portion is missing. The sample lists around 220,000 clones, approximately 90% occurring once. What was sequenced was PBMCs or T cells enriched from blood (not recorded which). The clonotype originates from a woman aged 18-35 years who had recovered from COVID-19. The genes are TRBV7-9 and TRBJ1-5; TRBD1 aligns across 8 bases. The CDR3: CASSLGSGTGEDQPQHF. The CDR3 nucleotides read TGTGCCAGCAGCTTGGGGTCTGGGACAGGTGAGGATCAGCCCCAGCATTTT.